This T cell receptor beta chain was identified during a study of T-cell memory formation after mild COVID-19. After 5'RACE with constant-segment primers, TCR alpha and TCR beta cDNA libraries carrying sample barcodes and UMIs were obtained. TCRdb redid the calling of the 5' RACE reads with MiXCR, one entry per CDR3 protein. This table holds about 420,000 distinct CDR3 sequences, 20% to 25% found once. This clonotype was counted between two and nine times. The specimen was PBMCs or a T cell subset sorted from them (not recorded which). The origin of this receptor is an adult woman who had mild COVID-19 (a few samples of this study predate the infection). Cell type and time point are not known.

CDR3 nucleotide sequence: TGTGCCAGCAGCCCCGAGGACAGGAGCTCCTACAATGAGCAGTTCTTC. Translating it yields CASSPEDRSSYNEQFF. V and J are TRBV7-3 and TRBJ2-1; 7 nucleotides agree with TRBD1. V was clipped by 5 bases and J by 0 bases; unmatched bases: 7. CDR1 SGHTA and CDR2 FQGTGA come from the germline V gene. The CDR3 has 16 residues. The full variable domain, rest sourced from reference TRBV7-3 and TRBJ2-1, is GAGVSQTPSNKVTEKGKYVELRCDPISGHTALYWYRQSLGQGPEFLIYFQGTGAADDSGLPNDRFFAVRPEGSVSTLKIQRTERGDSAVYLCASSPEDRSSYNEQFFGPGTRLTVL.